This is a list of T cell receptor beta chains from one sample in a study of T cells in Graves' hyperthyroidism and ophthalmopathy. TCRdb itself ran the multiplex PCR reads through MiXCR, one entry per CDR3 protein. The table records around 190,000 distinct CDR3 sequences, approximately 16% of them present only once. Sequenced input: blood. These receptors originate from a woman between 45 and 60 years old with Graves' hyperthyroidism. CDR3s include the opening cysteine and the closing phenylalanine or tryptophan. D genes are given only for firm matches. Expanded clones are given a class, and other clones once, few, many or no size at all.

>TRBD1|TRBJ1-4|TRBV25-1|few
TGTGCCAGCAGTGAATACTCGGACAGGGAAGTTGAAAAACTGTTTTTT
CASSEYSDREVEKLFF
>.|TRBJ2-1|TRBV7-2|many
TGTGCCAGCAGCCCCTATAACAATGAGCAGTTCTTC
CASSPYNNEQFF
>.|TRBJ1-4|TRBV2|few
TGTGCCAGCAGCCTCGATAGGCCGCTTATATTGAAACTGTTTTTT
CASSLDRPLILKLFF
>TRBD2|TRBJ2-1|TRBV20-1|.
TGCAGTGCCCCGGGACTAGGTACCAATGAGCAGTTCTTC
CSAPGLGTNEQFF
>TRBD2|TRBJ2-1|TRBV19|.
TGTGCCAGTACCGAGACTAGCATAAAGGGGAATGAGCAGTTCTTC
CASTETSIKGNEQFF
>.|TRBJ2-5|TRBV3-1|many
TGTGCCAGCAGCCCGCTTCCAGGGAATGAAGAGACCCAGTACTTC
CASSPLPGNEETQYF
>.|TRBJ1-6|TRBV2|few
TGTGCCAGCACCCCTGGTGCCTATAATTCACCCCTCCACTTT
CASTPGAYNSPLHF
>.|TRBJ1-1|TRBV12-3/TRBV12-4|many
TGTGCCAGCAGACTACCCGGGGCGAACACTGAAGCTTTCTTT
CASRLPGANTEAFF
>TRBD2|TRBJ2-1|TRBV6-5|many
TGTGCCAGCAGTTACGCGGGAGAGGGCAATGAGCAGTTCTTC
CASSYAGEGNEQFF
>TRBD1|TRBJ1-1|TRBV7-9|many
TGTGCCAGCAGCCGGACAGGGGGCGTCACTGAAGCTTTCTTT
CASSRTGGVTEAFF
>TRBD1|TRBJ2-7|TRBV9|few
TGTGCCAGCAGCGCCTGGGACAGGGATAACGAGCAGTACTTC
CASSAWDRDNEQYF
>TRBD2|TRBJ2-1|TRBV7-6|.
TGTGCCAGCAGCTTATTTCCTAGCGGGAGCTCCTACAATGAGCAGTTCTTC
CASSLFPSGSSYNEQFF
>.|TRBJ2-7|TRBV3-1|few
TGTGCCAGCAGCCAGGGTGGGGTTGATGCTGAGCAGTACTTC
CASSQGGVDAEQYF
>.|TRBJ1-1|TRBV30|many
TGTGCCTGGAGTGGGTCGAGGGGGAAAGCTTTCTTT
CAWSGSRGKAFF
>.|TRBJ1-1|TRBV5-5|many
TGTGCCAGCAGCTTGGCCTCTATCCAGGAATCGAAAGCTTTCTTT
CASSLASIQESKAFF
>.|TRBJ2-7|TRBV15|few
TGTGCCACAAGAGCCCGGGACTCAACCTACGAGCAGTACTTC
CATRARDSTYEQYF
>.|TRBJ1-4|TRBV20-1|many
TGCAGTGCTATCGTGCCGGGCCAAAGGGAGGAAAAACTGTTTTTT
CSAIVPGQREEKLFF
>.|TRBJ2-1|TRBV28|many
TGTGCCAGCAGTTTATCCCGGGAGAGGTTCTTC
CASSLSRERFF
>.|TRBJ1-1|TRBV5-6|many
TGTGCCAGCAGCCGTGACGTCCCCGTCACTGAAGCTTTCTTT
CASSRDVPVTEAFF
>.|TRBJ2-5|TRBV5-8|.
TGTGCCAGCAGCAACGCGCAGGAAGAGACCCAGTACTTC
CASSNAQEETQYF
>TRBD1|TRBJ2-7|TRBV6-1|many
TGTGCCAGCAGTGAAGTAGGGACAGGCTATTACGAGCAGTACTTC
CASSEVGTGYYEQYF
>.|TRBJ2-7|TRBV6-1|many
TGTGCCAGCAGGCCCCCGGGGGTGGGGGACTACGAGCAGTACTTC
CASRPPGVGDYEQYF
>.|TRBJ2-1|TRBV19|few
TGTGCCAGTAACGACTTCGGTTGGGATGAGCAGTTCTTC
CASNDFGWDEQFF
>.|TRBJ2-5|TRBV7-9|many
TGTGCCAGCAGCTTAGTGGCTAGCAAATGGGAGACCCAGTACTTC
CASSLVASKWETQYF
>.|TRBJ2-7|TRBV4-1|many
TGCGCCAGCAGCGAAAGCCACGGAAGCTACGAGCAGTACTTC
CASSESHGSYEQYF
>TRBD1|TRBJ1-1|TRBV6-1|.
TGTGCCAGCAGCTCCAGGCTCGGACAGGGGTCTTACTTGGGGATGAACACTGAAGCTTTCTTT
CASSSRLGQGSYLGMNTEAFF
>TRBD2|TRBJ2-5|TRBV27|many
TGTGCCAGCAGTCCCCTGGCGGGAGGTTTCCAAGAGACCCAGTACTTC
CASSPLAGGFQETQYF
>.|TRBJ1-1|TRBV27|few
TGTGCCAGCAGTTATAGGACATCCTTGGACACTGAAGCTTTCTTT
CASSYRTSLDTEAFF
>TRBD1|TRBJ2-7|TRBV20-1|many
TGCAGTGCTAGTCGGACAGGTGGCGAGCAGTACTTC
CSASRTGGEQYF
>TRBD1|TRBJ1-5|TRBV20-1|many
TGCAGTGCTAGCAAGACAGGGGGGAGAGGCAATCAGCCCCAGCATTTT
CSASKTGGRGNQPQHF
>TRBD1|TRBJ1-6|TRBV27|few
TGTGCCAGCAGAAAAGGACAGGGCAATTTGTCACCCCTCCACTTT
CASRKGQGNLSPLHF
>.|TRBJ1-1|TRBV27|many
TGTGCCAGCAGTAAGGGGCTCGTGAACACTGAAGCTTTCTTT
CASSKGLVNTEAFF
>.|TRBJ1-5|TRBV27|.
TGTGCCAGCAGTTTACGGGGGGGACATCAGCCCCAGCATTTT
CASSLRGGHQPQHF
>TRBD2|TRBJ2-1|TRBV9|.
TGTGCCAGCAGCGTATCGGGCGGGGGAGTTGACAATGAGCAGTTCTTC
CASSVSGGGVDNEQFF
>.|TRBJ2-4|TRBV4-1|.
TGCGCCAGCAGCCAAGTCGTCACAGGTCTCTCCAAAAACATTCAGTACTTC
CASSQVVTGLSKNIQYF
>.|TRBJ1-2|TRBV15|few
TGTGCCACCAGCCCTGACAAGTACTATGGCTACACCTTC
CATSPDKYYGYTF
>TRBD2|TRBJ2-1|TRBV27|.
TGTGCCAGCAGCAGAACTAGCGTTACCTACAATGAGCAGTTCTTC
CASSRTSVTYNEQFF
>.|TRBJ1-2|TRBV7-9|few
TGTGCCAGCAGCCTGGGACATTTGGGCTACACCTTC
CASSLGHLGYTF
>TRBD2|TRBJ2-2|TRBV20-1|.
TGCAGTGTTCATCCTCTAGCGGGCGCGAACACCGGGGAGCTGTTTTTT
CSVHPLAGANTGELFF
>.|TRBJ2-1|TRBV7-9|many
TGTGCCAGCAGCTTAGATGTAGCCTACAATGAGCAGTTCTTC
CASSLDVAYNEQFF
>.|TRBJ2-5|TRBV12-3/TRBV12-4|.
TGTGCCAGCAGTTTAAGGGATCAAGAGACCCAGTACTTC
CASSLRDQETQYF
>.|TRBJ1-1|TRBV30|many
TGTGCCTGGAGTGTGAGTCGGGGGGGTGCTGTCACTGAAGCTTTCTTT
CAWSVSRGGAVTEAFF
>.|TRBJ1-1|TRBV7-7|many
TGTGCTAGCAGCTTCTACCCGGGCACTGAAGCTTTCTTT
CASSFYPGTEAFF
>TRBD2|TRBJ2-1|TRBV10-3|once
TGTGCCATCAGCGCTCCCCCAACTAGCGGCGGGGAGTCCTACAATGAGCAGTTCTTC
CAISAPPTSGGESYNEQFF
>.|TRBJ2-7|TRBV2|many
TGTGCCAGCAGTGGACAGTCGGAGCGGAACTCCTACGAGCAGTACTTC
CASSGQSERNSYEQYF
>TRBD1|TRBJ1-2|TRBV5-6|many
TGTGCCAGCAGCTTGGGTGCAGGGGGTAACTATGGCTACACCTTC
CASSLGAGGNYGYTF
>TRBD2|TRBJ2-1|TRBV27|many
TGTGCCAGCAGTTTGAGGGAGGGAGTGACGAACAATGAGCAGTTCTTC
CASSLREGVTNNEQFF
>TRBD1|TRBJ1-2|TRBV5-1|few
TGCGCCAGCAGTCTTACCCCGGACAGGCTCGCTGGCTATGGCTACACCTTC
CASSLTPDRLAGYGYTF
>.|TRBJ1-5|TRBV27|many
TGTGCCAGCAGTTTAAAGGGGCCCAACGAACCCCAGCATTTT
CASSLKGPNEPQHF
>.|TRBJ2-1|TRBV11-1|many
TGTGCCAGCAGAAGTCCCGGCTCCTACAATGAGCAGTTCTTC
CASRSPGSYNEQFF
>TRBD1|TRBJ2-7|TRBV27|few
TGTGCCAGCAGTTTGGACAGGGGAGGTTACGAGCAGTACTTC
CASSLDRGGYEQYF
>.|TRBJ1-1|TRBV7-3|many
TGTGCCAGCAGTTTGGGGTCCGGAGGCACTGAAGCTTTCTTT
CASSLGSGGTEAFF
>.|TRBJ2-7|TRBV11-3|many
TGTGCCAGCAGCGGGGGTGGGAGATACTACGAGCAGTACTTC
CASSGGGRYYEQYF
>.|TRBJ1-5|TRBV6-1|few
TGTGCCAGCAGTGAGAAGGGGGGGGCCAATCAGCCCCAGCATTTT
CASSEKGGANQPQHF
>TRBD2|TRBJ2-1|TRBV20-1|few
TGCAGTGTGTCGGGACTAGCGGGAGTTGAGCAGTTCTTC
CSVSGLAGVEQFF
>.|TRBJ2-7|TRBV20-1|few
TGCAGTGCTAGAGATCATCAGGGGCTCTACGAGCAGTACTTC
CSARDHQGLYEQYF